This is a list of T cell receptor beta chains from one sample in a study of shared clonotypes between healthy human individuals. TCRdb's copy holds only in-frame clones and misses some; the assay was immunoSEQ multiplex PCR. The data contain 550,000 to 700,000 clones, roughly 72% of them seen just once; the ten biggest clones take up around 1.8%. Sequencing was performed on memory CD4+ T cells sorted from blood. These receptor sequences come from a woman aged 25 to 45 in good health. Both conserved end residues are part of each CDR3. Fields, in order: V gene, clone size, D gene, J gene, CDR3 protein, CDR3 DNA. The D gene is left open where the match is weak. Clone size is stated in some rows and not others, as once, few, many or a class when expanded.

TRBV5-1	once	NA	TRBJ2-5	CASSLAPPMATEYF	TGCGCCAGCAGCTTGGCCCCACCTATGGCGACGGAATACTTC
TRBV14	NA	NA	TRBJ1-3	CASSRGFRDTIYF	TGTGCCAGCAGCCGAGGATTTAGGGACACCATATATTTT
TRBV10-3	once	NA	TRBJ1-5	CAISDTVRGSNQPQHF	TGTGCCATCAGTGATACAGTCAGGGGTAGCAATCAGCCCCAGCATTTT
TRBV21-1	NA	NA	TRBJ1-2	CASSVFWQGREYGYTF	TGTGCCAGCAGCGTATTTTGGCAGGGGAGAGAGTATGGCTACACCTTC
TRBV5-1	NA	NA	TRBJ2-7	CASTQDSYEQYF	TGCGCCAGCACCCAAGACAGCTACGAGCAGTACTTC
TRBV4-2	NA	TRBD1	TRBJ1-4	CASSLTGAAGEKLFF	TGTGCCAGCAGCCTAACAGGGGCGGCAGGTGAAAAACTGTTTTTT
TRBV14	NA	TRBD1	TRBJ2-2	CASSPPRTGNIGELFF	TGTGCCAGCAGCCCCCCAAGGACAGGGAACATCGGGGAGCTGTTTTTT
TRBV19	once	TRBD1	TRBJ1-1	CASSMLQGQVDEAFF	TGTGCCAGTAGTATGTTACAAGGACAGGTCGATGAAGCTTTCTTT
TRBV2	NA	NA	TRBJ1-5	CASTQERGSNQPQHF	TGTGCCAGCACTCAAGAGAGGGGCAGCAATCAGCCCCAGCATTTT
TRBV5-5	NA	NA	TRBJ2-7	CASSGGLSGVYEQYF	TGTGCCAGCAGCGGGGGACTTTCAGGGGTTTACGAGCAGTACTTC
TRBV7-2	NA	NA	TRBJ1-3	CASSPTVLVPNTIYF	TGTGCCAGCAGTCCGACAGTACTTGTCCCAAACACCATATATTTT
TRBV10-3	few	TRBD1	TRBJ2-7	CAISGRDRAHYEQYF	TGTGCCATCAGTGGTCGGGACAGGGCCCACTACGAGCAGTACTTC
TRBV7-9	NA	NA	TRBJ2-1	CASSPVAPYNEQFF	TGTGCCAGCAGCCCCGTAGCCCCATACAATGAGCAGTTCTTC
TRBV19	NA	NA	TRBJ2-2	CASSGGGQARGTGELFF	TGTGCCAGTAGCGGGGGTGGCCAGGCTCGAGGCACCGGGGAGCTGTTTTTT
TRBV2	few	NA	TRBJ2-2	CASSPLGNTGELFF	TGTGCCAGCAGTCCGTTAGGTAACACCGGGGAGCTGTTTTTT
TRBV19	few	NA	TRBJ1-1	CASSLIGKNTEAFF	TGTGCCAGTAGCCTAATTGGCAAGAACACTGAAGCTTTCTTT
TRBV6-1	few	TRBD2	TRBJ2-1	CASSELAGGPDEQFF	TGTGCCAGCAGTGAACTAGCGGGAGGGCCGGATGAGCAGTTCTTC
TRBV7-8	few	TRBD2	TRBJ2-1	CASSLAPSSGSYHEQFF	TGTGCCAGCAGCTTAGCCCCCTCTAGCGGGAGTTACCATGAGCAGTTCTTC
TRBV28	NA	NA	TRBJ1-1	CASSLRQREAFF	TGTGCCAGCAGTCTAAGACAAAGAGAAGCTTTCTTT
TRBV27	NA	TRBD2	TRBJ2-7	CASSSRTSGAEQYF	TGTGCCAGCAGTTCAAGGACTAGCGGGGCCGAGCAGTACTTC
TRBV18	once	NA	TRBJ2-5	CASSPADRAGAQYF	TGTGCCAGCTCACCCGCTGACCGCGCCGGGGCCCAGTACTTC
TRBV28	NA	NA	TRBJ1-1	CASSSRRRTEAFF	TGTGCCAGCAGTTCCAGACGTCGCACCGAAGCTTTCTTT
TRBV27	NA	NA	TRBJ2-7	CASTRSAGSGAYEQYF	TGTGCCAGCACCCGAAGTGCGGGGAGTGGCGCCTACGAGCAGTACTTC
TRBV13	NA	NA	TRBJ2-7	CASSPRDTDYEQYF	TGTGCCAGCAGCCCCCGGGACACGGACTACGAGCAGTACTTC
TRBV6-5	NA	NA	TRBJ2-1	CASSYSILGPYNEQFF	TGTGCCAGCAGTTACTCAATCCTGGGACCCTACAATGAGCAGTTCTTC
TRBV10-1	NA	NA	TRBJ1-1	CASSQQGVDTEAFF	TGCGCCAGCAGTCAACAGGGTGTGGACACTGAAGCTTTCTTT